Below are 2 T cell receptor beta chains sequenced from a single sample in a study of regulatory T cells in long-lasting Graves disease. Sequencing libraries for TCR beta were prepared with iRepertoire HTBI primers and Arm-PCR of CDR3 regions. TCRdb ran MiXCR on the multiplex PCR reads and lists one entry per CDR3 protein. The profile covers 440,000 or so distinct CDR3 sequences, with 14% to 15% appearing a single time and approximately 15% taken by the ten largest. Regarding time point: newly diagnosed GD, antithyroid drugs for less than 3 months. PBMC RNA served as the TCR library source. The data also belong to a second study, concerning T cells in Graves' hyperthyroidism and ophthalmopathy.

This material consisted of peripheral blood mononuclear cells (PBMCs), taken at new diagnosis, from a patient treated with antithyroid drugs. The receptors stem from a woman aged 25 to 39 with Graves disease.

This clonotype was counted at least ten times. The CDR3 loop reads CSARRTETYEQYF. The CDR3 DNA reads TGCAGTGCCAGACGGACGGAGACCTACGAGCAGTACTTC. The chain links TRBV20-1 to TRBJ2-7; D remains ambiguous. The CDR3 is 13 residues long. V was shortened by 6 bases and J by 2 bases, with 14 bases between the two germline ends. CDR1 DFQATT and CDR2 SNEGSKA come from the germline V gene (reference sequence).

CDR3 DNA sequence: TGCGCCAGCAGCTTGGTGGGACAGGGAGGGAGTACTGAAGCTTTCTTT. It encodes CASSLVGQGGSTEAFF. V gene TRBV5-1 combines with J gene TRBJ1-1; 9 nucleotides agree with TRBD1. The length of the CDR3 is 16 residues. Per germline, CDR1 SGHRS and CDR2 YFSETQ. The junction had 8 bases not matched to a gene; V was cut back by 0 bases and J by 5 bases.